This TCR beta chain appears in the sequencing data of a study of PD-1 blockade in classical Hodgkin lymphoma. Notes on this clone: The antigen is not known.

Study observations and caveats: By C4D1, CD4+ diversity increased significantly, especially in complete responders. Newly diagnosed patients and complete responders had comparable diversity at baseline.

The table came from immunoSEQ multiplex PCR; TCRdb's copy has only in-frame clones and leaves some out. This sample carries tens of thousands of clones, about three quarters of them seen once, and the ten largest clones take 40%. Every patient had relapsed following autologous stem cell transplantation, and cohorts differed in brentuximab vedotin exposure. Germline CDR1 and CDR2: SGHTA and FQGNSA. Trimming took off 1 base at V and 2 bases at J, with 12 bases between the two ends. This CDR3 has 15 residues. The sequence was obtained from a human donor with classical Hodgkin lymphoma. Sequenced here: peripheral blood mononuclear cells (PBMCs), sampled before the second cycle of nivolumab. V usage is TRBV7-2 and J usage is TRBJ2-7; perhaps TRBD1 as D (6 bases). Here the CDR3 reads CASSLVPDSAYEQYF. CDR3 nucleotide sequence: TGTGCCAGCAGCTTAGTACCGGACAGCGCCTACGAGCAGTACTTC.